This is a list of T cell receptor beta chains from one sample in a study of neoadjuvant anti-PD-1 for oral cavity cancer. TCRdb keeps only in-frame clones here, not all; method: immunoSEQ multiplex PCR. The data hold over 60,000 clones, with 86% observed a single time. Sequenced material: PBMCs, taken after nivolumab (anti-PD-1) treatment. The receptor source for this set is a person aged 35-80 years with oral cavity squamous cell carcinoma. Each CDR3 is given with its conserved first and last residue. The order of the fields is J gene, V gene, D gene, CDR3 protein. The D gene is left open where the match is weak.

>TRBJ2-3|TRBV6-1|TRBD2
CATRLAGGDTQYF
>TRBJ1-2|TRBV27|NA
CASSLISGRNNYGYTF
>TRBJ2-7|TRBV19|NA
CASSRQESSYEQYF
>TRBJ1-5|TRBV27|TRBD1
CASRGTGGVQPQHF
>TRBJ1-2|TRBV29-1|NA
CSVGYYTF
>TRBJ2-5|TRBV5-4|TRBD2
CASSWGGGPETQYF
>TRBJ2-7|TRBV27|TRBD1
CASSEGQGLREQYF
>TRBJ2-2|TRBV29-1|NA
CSGLGQMNTGELFF
>TRBJ2-3|TRBV4-1|NA
CASSQGRTGTDTQYF
>TRBJ1-2|TRBV15|TRBD1
CATSRGTARDYGYTF
>TRBJ2-7|TRBV19|NA
CASSEGPIYEQYF
>TRBJ2-7|TRBV19|NA
CASSHPIQGAEQYF
>TRBJ1-1|TRBV28|TRBD1
CASSAPTGRATEAFF
>TRBJ2-7|TRBV7-8|TRBD1
CASSRENRGTGGHEQYF
>TRBJ1-2|TRBV6-1|TRBD1
CASSHRDRDGYTF
>TRBJ2-5|TRBV25-1|TRBD2
CASSVSGGPQETQYF
>TRBJ2-3|TRBV30|NA
CAWLNRATYTDTQYF
>TRBJ1-4|TRBV9|NA
CASSEGAGSNEKLFF
>TRBJ1-5|TRBV7-9|NA
CASSLGSWSGRAFNQPQHF
>TRBJ1-2|TRBV7-2|NA
CASSPLRGTIYGYTF
>TRBJ2-1|TRBV5-6|TRBD1
CASSLEKGALYNEQFF
>TRBJ2-5|TRBV6-5|NA
CASGLRGSTQYF
>TRBJ2-5|TRBV11-2|NA
CASSLDRETQYF
>TRBJ1-1|TRBV4-1|NA
CASSLERARTEAFF
>TRBJ2-6|TRBV9|TRBD1
CASSVGQGASAGANVLTF
>TRBJ2-1|TRBV10-3|TRBD2
CAISEGLAGSSRNEQFF
>TRBJ2-1|TRBV11-3|NA
CASSPGQSSMVYNEQFF
>TRBJ2-2|TRBV2|NA
CASSPNRATGELFF
>TRBJ2-7|TRBV27|TRBD2
CASSRMSGGVAGIYEQYF
>TRBJ2-5|TRBV25-1|TRBD1
CASSRAGGGKETQYF
>TRBJ1-5|TRBV28|NA
CASSLPQHNEKPQHF
>TRBJ1-4|TRBV7-9|TRBD1
CASSSDRTNEKLFF
>TRBJ2-5|TRBV7-9|NA
CASSSVVGTEKETQYF
>TRBJ2-2|TRBV7-3|NA
CASSLRAGELFF
>TRBJ1-1|TRBV27|NA
CASSRGLNTEAFF
>TRBJ1-2|TRBV4-1|TRBD1
CASSQGQGYGYTF
>TRBJ1-3|TRBV5-1|NA
CASSSTDGGNTIYF
>TRBJ2-7|TRBV18|TRBD1
CASSQSGTGPFEQYF
>TRBJ1-5|TRBV4-1|NA
CASSQGALRGHSNQPQHF
>TRBJ2-4|TRBV15|NA
CATSSLNDPSSVKNIQYF
>TRBJ1-3|TRBV9|NA
CASSVGSSGNTIYF
>TRBJ2-7|TRBV2|NA
CASSASFSRHYEQYF
>TRBJ2-7|TRBV6-1|TRBD2
CASSDGGGGTIDDF
>TRBJ1-1|TRBV18|NA
CASSPPGVQNTEAFF
>TRBJ1-3|TRBV28|NA
CASRGDPSGNTIYF
>TRBJ1-1|TRBV10-3|TRBD1
CAAAGTGDTEAFF
>TRBJ2-3|TRBV9|NA
CASSAGDGDTQYF
>TRBJ1-1|TRBV10-1|NA
CASSESVGEAFF
>TRBJ1-2|TRBV9|NA
CASSVEVASNYGYTF
>TRBJ1-4|TRBV6-5|NA
CASRPGWANEKLFF
>TRBJ2-7|TRBV6-1|TRBD2
CASSEGSGSSYEQYF
>TRBJ2-3|TRBV19|TRBD1
CASSRGQLSTDTQYF
>TRBJ1-3|TRBV30|NA
CAWSAGFGNTIYF
>TRBJ2-2|TRBV5-1|TRBD1
CASSQGQANTGELFF
>TRBJ1-2|TRBV4-1|NA
CASSTPILRYQPNGYTF